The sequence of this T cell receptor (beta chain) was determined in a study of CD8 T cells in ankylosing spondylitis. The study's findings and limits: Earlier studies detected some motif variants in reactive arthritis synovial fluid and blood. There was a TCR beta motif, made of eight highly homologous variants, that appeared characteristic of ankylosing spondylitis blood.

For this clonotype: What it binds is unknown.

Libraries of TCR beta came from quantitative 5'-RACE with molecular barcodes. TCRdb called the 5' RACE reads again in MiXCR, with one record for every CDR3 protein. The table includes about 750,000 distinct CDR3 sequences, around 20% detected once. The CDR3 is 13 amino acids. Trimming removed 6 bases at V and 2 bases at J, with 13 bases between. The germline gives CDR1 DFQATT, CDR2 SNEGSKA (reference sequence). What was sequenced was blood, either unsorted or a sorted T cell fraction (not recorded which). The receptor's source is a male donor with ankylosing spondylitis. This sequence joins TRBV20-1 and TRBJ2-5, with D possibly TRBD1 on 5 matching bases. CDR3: CSAFRDVQETQYF. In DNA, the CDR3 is TGCAGTGCCTTCAGGGATGTACAAGAGACCCAGTACTTC.